These T cell receptor beta chains were read from a single sample in a study of T cells in Graves' hyperthyroidism and ophthalmopathy. TCRdb analysed the multiplex PCR reads with MiXCR anew, one entry per CDR3 protein. The top ten clones hold roughly 3% of a sample with around 600,000 distinct CDR3 sequences, 16% of them seen once. Sequencing was done on a sample of blood. The receptors come from a woman aged 40 to 50 with Graves' ophthalmopathy. Both conserved end residues are part of each CDR3. A D gene is named only where the DNA matches it firmly. Rows may omit the clone size; those that give it use once, few, many or a size class.

TRBJ1-1 TRBV7-2 TRBD1 NA CASSLAYRGWGAFF TGTGCCAGCAGCTTAGCTTACAGGGGATGGGGGGCTTTCTTT
TRBJ1-3 TRBV11-2 NA many CASSIFVGSSGNTIYF TGTGCCAGCAGCATCTTCGTTGGGAGCTCTGGAAACACCATATATTTT
TRBJ2-1 TRBV7-2 NA few CASSSRGSGAQGGSWFF TGTGCCAGCAGCTCCCGGGGTAGCGGAGCCCAGGGGGGCAGTTGGTTCTTC
TRBJ1-6 TRBV25-1 NA NA CASSRRAGSYDNSPLHF TGTGCCAGCAGCCGGAGGGCAGGGAGTTATGACAATTCACCCCTCCACTTT
TRBJ1-3 TRBV4-1 TRBD1 few CASSQRTGTNGNTIYF TGCGCCAGCAGCCAACGGACAGGGACAAATGGAAACACCATATATTTT
TRBJ2-3 TRBV29-1 TRBD1 many CSVAGTGASTDTQYF TGCAGCGTGGCCGGGACAGGGGCTAGCACAGATACGCAGTATTTT
TRBJ2-1 TRBV18 NA many CASSPVGEAGGNEQFF TGTGCCAGCTCCCCGGTGGGGGAAGCCGGTGGAAATGAGCAGTTCTTC
TRBJ2-5 TRBV13 TRBD1 NA CASSQLGTGLYF TGTGCCAGCAGCCAGCTGGGGACAGGGTTGTACTTC
TRBJ2-5 TRBV5-1 NA NA CASSFYRVRETQYF TGCGCCAGCAGCTTCTACAGGGTACGAGAGACCCAGTACTTC
TRBJ2-3 TRBV5-1 TRBD1 many CASSFTRTGRTDTQYF TGCGCCAGCAGCTTTACTAGGACAGGGCGCACAGATACGCAGTATTTT
TRBJ1-2 TRBV14 NA once CASSHLGGDNYGYTF TGTGCCAGCAGCCACCTTGGGGGAGACAACTATGGCTACACCTTC